This T cell receptor (beta chain) was observed in a study of T and B cells in COVID-19 patients. Background on the study: Peripheral blood came from COVID-19 patients with active infection or after recovery. Study-level results: Clonality of TRB repertoires was high in active COVID-19; recovery brought above-healthy diversity and richness. Early severe-case samples and blood from mildly ill patients during symptoms were in short supply. In COVID-19 patients, T cell receptor beta variable and joining gene use was reportedly strongly skewed.

BIOMED2 TRB-A/B primer pools were used in multiplex TRB PCR. TCRdb redid the calling of the multiplex PCR reads with MiXCR, one entry per CDR3 protein. In the table there are some 5,800 distinct CDR3 sequences, approximately 25% of which are singletons. TRB was amplified from around 250-500 ng of blood genomic DNA. This clonotype occurred a few times. Its antigen is undetermined. With 5 bases removed from V and 4 bases from J, the gap between germline ends came to 20 bases. This CDR3 has 17 amino acids. Germline-derived CDR1 and CDR2 are SEHNR and FQNEAQ (reference sequence). The gene calls are TRBV7-9 and TRBJ1-4; D not certain. Material: blood. The source is a human donor with active COVID-19. The CDR3 protein is CASSPRGHVVINEKLFF. CDR3 nucleotide sequence: TGTGCCAGCAGCCCGAGAGGCCACGTGGTAATTAATGAAAAACTGTTTTTT.